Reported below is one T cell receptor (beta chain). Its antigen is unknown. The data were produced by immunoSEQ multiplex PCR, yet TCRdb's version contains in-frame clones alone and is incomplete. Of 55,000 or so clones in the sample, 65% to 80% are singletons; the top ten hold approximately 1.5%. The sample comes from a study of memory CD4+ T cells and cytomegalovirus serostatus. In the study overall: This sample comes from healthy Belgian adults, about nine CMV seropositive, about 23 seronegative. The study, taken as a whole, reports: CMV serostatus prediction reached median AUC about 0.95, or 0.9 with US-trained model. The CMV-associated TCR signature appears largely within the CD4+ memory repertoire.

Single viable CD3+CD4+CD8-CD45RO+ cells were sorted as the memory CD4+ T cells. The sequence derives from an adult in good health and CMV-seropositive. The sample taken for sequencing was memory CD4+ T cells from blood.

CDR3 in DNA: TGTGCCAGCAGTTTATCCTCCGGGACCGGTATAAGGCAGTACTTC. As protein: CASSLSSGTGIRQYF. The chain has TRBV27 and TRBJ2-7; D is tentatively TRBD1 or TRBD2 (5 bases each). Trimming removed 0 bases at V and 9 bases at J, with 18 bases between. Germline-derived CDR1 and CDR2 are MNHEY and SMNVEV (reference sequence). There are 15 residues in the CDR3.